What follows is one T cell receptor beta chain and its context. Amplification of TCR beta CDR3 regions was performed using RNA transcripts as template. First-round RT-PCR with HTBI primers amplified the TCR CDR3 region. Using its own MiXCR run on the multiplex PCR reads, TCRdb lists one record per CDR3 protein. The sample lists 650,000 to 850,000 distinct CDR3 sequences; around a sixth were seen once. These patients, aged 18 to 65, had recently diagnosed hyperthyroidism lasting under 2 months. This record comes from a study of T cells in Graves' hyperthyroidism and ophthalmopathy. CDR1 is SNHLY, CDR2 FYNNEI, per germline. V was clipped by 7 bases and J by 6 bases, with 9 bases between them. The CDR3 length is 11 residues.

Input material: blood. The V and J genes are TRBV2 and TRBJ1-2; D gene ambiguous. This clonotype was sampled from a woman in her forties or fifties with Graves' hyperthyroidism that later progressed to Graves' ophthalmopathy. CDR3 residues: CASTRRDGYTF. DNA of the CDR3: TGTGCCAGCACTAGGAGGGATGGCTACACCTTC.